One and the same sample provided the 9 T cell receptor beta chains below, sequenced in a study of blood T cell repertoires in COVID-19. The method was immunoSEQ multiplex PCR; TCRdb's version includes in-frame clones alone and lacks a portion of them. The sample lists some 70,000 clones, about nine tenths seen once, with 5.5% to 8.5% in the top ten. Material for sequencing was peripheral blood. These receptors all stem from a woman of 80 years or more with active COVID-19.

The chain links TRBV4-3 to TRBJ2-5, with 11 bases lining up with TRBD2. Germline CDR1 and CDR2: LGHNA and YSLEER. The CDR3 has 17 residues. Trimming cost V 1 base and J 2 bases; bases outside gene matches: 6. The CDR3 nucleotides read TGCGCCAGCAGCCAAGGAACTAGCGGGAGCTCTCAAGAGACCCAGTACTTC. Translating it yields CASSQGTSGSSQETQYF.

The CDR3 loop reads CASSFLEGADEQYF. The CDR3 bases are TGTGCCAGCAGTTTTTTGGAGGGCGCGGACGAGCAGTACTTC. V usage is TRBV28 and J usage is TRBJ2-7; D perhaps matches TRBD2 (6 bases). The CDR3 sequence is 14 residues long. The V and J ends lost 3 bases and 5 bases respectively, with 14 bases between them. Germline CDR1 MDHEN, CDR2 SYDVKM.

The chain couples TRBV4-1 to TRBJ2-7, with TRBD2 matching over 9 bases. Germline values: CDR1 MGHRA, CDR2 YSYEKL. Trimming cost V 1 base and J 4 bases; bases outside gene matches: 14. The CDR3 covers 18 residues. CDR3 amino acids: CASSQGATGAGGRYEQYF. The CDR3, as DNA: TGCGCCAGCAGCCAAGGGGCAACGGGAGCGGGAGGTCGTTACGAGCAGTACTTC.

The chain employs TRBV27 and TRBJ2-3, with TRBD2 matching 7 bases. In germline, CDR1 is MNHEY, CDR2 SMNVEV (reference sequence). Trimming took 5 bases from V and 0 from J; bases not matched to a gene: 11. The length of the CDR3 is 17 residues. This chain's CDR3 is CASSRLLGGRSTDTQYF. The DNA of the CDR3 is TGTGCCAGCAGTAGATTACTGGGGGGGAGAAGCACAGATACGCAGTATTTT.

The rearrangement links TRBV6-2 or TRBV6-3 to TRBJ2-1; 7 positions agree with TRBD1. Germline values: CDR1 MNHEY, CDR2 SVGEGT. After removal of 3 bases from V and 4 bases from J, the junction contained 6 bases not matched to a gene. CDR3 length: 15 residues. CDR3 amino acids: CASSYRQGLYNEQFF. DNA of the CDR3: TGTGCCAGCAGTTATCGACAGGGTTTATACAATGAGCAGTTCTTC.

The chain recombines TRBV6-5 with TRBJ2-7; 11 bases align to TRBD2. CDR1 is MNHEY and CDR2 is SVGAGI in the germline V gene. V was pared by 4 bases and J by 2 bases, with 7 bases of the junction left unmatched. This CDR3 contains 16 residues. The CDR3 here is CASSLVSGRAPYEQYF. The CDR3 bases are TGTGCCAGCAGTTTGGTTAGCGGGAGGGCCCCCTACGAGCAGTACTTC.

This clone was seen just once. J is TRBJ2-7 and V is TRBV10-1, with TRBD1 identical over 9 bases. Germline V lookup: CDR1 WNHNN, CDR2 SYGVQD (reference sequence). CDR3 length: 14 residues. V was pared by 7 bases and J by 5 bases, with 9 bases of the junction left unmatched. CDR3 sequence: CASKLRDRAHEQYF. As DNA, the CDR3 is TGCGCCAGCAAGCTCCGGGACAGGGCCCACGAGCAGTACTTC.

J is TRBJ1-5 and V is TRBV28; possibly TRBD1 for D (5 bases). CDR3 length: 14 amino acids. Germline V gives CDR1 MDHEN, CDR2 SYDVKM. Trimming took off 3 bases at V and 5 bases at J, with 11 bases between the two ends. CDR3 in amino acids: CASSFGGGDQPQHF. Here the CDR3 DNA reads TGTGCCAGCAGTTTTGGGGGAGGGGATCAGCCCCAGCATTTT.

The V gene is TRBV5-3, the J gene TRBJ2-1; 11 bases agree with TRBD2. TRBV5-3 is assigned to the ORF class and has an uncertain function. With V trimmed by 5 bases and J by 6 bases, 22 bases remained unmatched. This CDR3 is built from 20 residues. This CDR3 reads CARSRATSGRGVVLGNEQFF. The DNA of the CDR3 is TGTGCCAGAAGTCGAGCCACTAGCGGGAGAGGAGTAGTGTTGGGCAATGAGCAGTTCTTC.